Listed here are 9 T cell receptor beta chains from one sample, sequenced in a study of CXCR3-negative and CXCR3-positive naive CD8 T cells. 5' RACE with UMI labels generated the TRB cDNA libraries. TCRdb reprocessed the 5' RACE reads, with one entry per CDR3 protein and no DNA. Seen in this sample are about 89,000 distinct CDR3 sequences; the ten most common clones hold around 0.53%. General observations from the study: Naive cells with CXCR3 showed TRB CDR3s that were more hydrophobic than those in CXCR3-negative naive cells.

Their recognized antigens are unknown. Input material: naive CXCR3+ CD8+ T cells from blood. Noted subset: CD45RO-CCR7+CD27+CD95- naive CD8+ T cells expressing CXCR3 (TNR3+). Receptor source: a human donor in good health. Some clones in this sample may be carry-over from other donors' samples.

CDR3 in amino acids: CASSAANSPLHF. The gene calls are TRBV9 and TRBJ1-6. The CDR3 has 12 residues. Germline V CDR1 and CDR2: SGDLS, YYNGEE.

The chain joins TRBV13 to TRBJ2-1. Germline loops: CDR1 PRHDT, CDR2 FYEKMQ (reference sequence). The CDR3 contains 14 residues. This CDR3 reads CASRTWGFYNEQFF. Full variable domain (rest looked up from reference TRBV13 and TRBJ2-1): AAGVIQSPRHLIKEKRETATLKCYPIPRHDTVYWYQQGPGQDPQFLISFYEKMQSDKGSIPDRFSAQQFSDYHSELNMSSLELGDSALYFCASRTWGFYNEQFFGPGTRLTVL.

The CDR3: CASSLIGVADTQYF. The chain recombines TRBV5-4 with TRBJ2-3. Germline V lookup: CDR1 SGHNT, CDR2 YYREEE (reference sequence). The CDR3 consists of 14 residues.

V usage is TRBV28 and J usage is TRBJ2-2; there is no DNA to check the TCRdb D call of TRBD2. CDR1 and CDR2 from the germline V gene are MDHEN and SYDVKM. There are 16 residues in the CDR3. CDR3 protein: CASSPELAGNTGELFF.

The chain links TRBV14 to TRBJ2-7. CDR3 length: 11 residues. The germline CDR1 and CDR2 sequences are SGHDN and FVKESK. CDR3 amino acids: CASTHGGEQYF.

V and J are TRBV11-2 and TRBJ2-7; no DNA is available, so the TRBD1 call from TCRdb remains unchecked. The CDR3 totals 11 residues. The germline V gene encodes CDR1 SGHAT and CDR2 FQNNGV. CDR3 protein: CASRDTGEQYF.

V gene TRBV11-1 combines with J gene TRBJ1-1. The CDR3 sequence is 12 residues long. Germline V gene sequence: CDR1 SGHAT, CDR2 FQDESV (reference sequence). The CDR3 sequence: CASGIMNTEAFF. The entire variable domain, with the rest obtained from reference TRBV11-1 and TRBJ1-1, is as follows: EAEVAQSPRYKITEKSQAVAFWCDPISGHATLYWYRQILGQGPELLVQFQDESVVDDSQLPKDRFSAERLKGVDSTLKIQPAELGDSAMYLCASGIMNTEAFFGQGTRLTVV.

This chain joins TRBV20-1 and TRBJ2-2; TCRdb designates TRBD1, a call that cannot be tested without DNA. This CDR3 region has 16 residues. CDR1 is DFQATT, CDR2 SNEGSKA, per germline (reference sequence). CDR3 loop: CSATSGQGASSGELFF.

The chain recombines TRBV29-1 with TRBJ1-4; without DNA, the TCRdb call of TRBD1 cannot be checked. The CDR3 is 18 residues long. Looked up from germline, CDR1 is SQVTM and CDR2 is ANQGSEA. This CDR3 is CSVEVGQGASILGEKLFF.